This T cell receptor (beta chain) was captured by sequencing in a study of CD8 T cells in ankylosing spondylitis listed by TCRdb under 2017. Regarding the study in general: To find TCR variants linked to disease, the study profiled T cell receptor beta repertoires in ankylosing spondylitis patients and healthy donors. The full study cohort was made up of 25 ankylosing spondylitis patients and roughly 98 healthy donors. Peripheral blood samples were taken, and synovial fluid was additionally collected from ankylosing spondylitis patients.

There are many counts of this clonotype. Its target antigen remains unknown. The sample holds no much larger clone one base away, and base qualities are not on file. The germline V gene sets CDR1 to SGHRS and CDR2 to YFSETQ. Trimming takes 2 bases from V and 14 bases from J, and the germline ends sit 22 bases apart. The CDR3, from cysteine to phenylalanine, totals 14 residues. Here the CDR3 DNA is all that survives: 42 bases in frame from base 1. These reads were obtained on an Illumina HiSeq 2500. TCR beta libraries were prepared by quantitative 5'-RACE with molecular barcodes. On the authors' methods: A new computational method based on a probabilistic model of VDJ rearrangement was used to identify disease-linked TCR variants. Starting from the raw public reads, TCRdb applied fastp trimming at Q25, assembled clones with MiXCR and retained in-frame beta chains. CDR3 protein sequences are deduplicated, and each keeps its most common genes and DNA. The V and J calls reflect TCRdb's pipeline rather than the authors' work. The table for this sample lists around 150,000 distinct CDR3 sequences; about 9.9% of them were counted only once. In total, the top ten clones hold under 35% of the sample.

General study outcomes and caveats: Some motif variants had previously been reported in the synovial fluid and blood of reactive arthritis patients, which suggests shared mechanisms of disease initiation. The disease-linked clones were reported as significantly enriched in matched synovial fluid samples from ankylosing spondylitis patients. The disease-linked clones had a CD8+ phenotype and were found at relatively low frequencies in peripheral blood. A TCR beta motif made up of under ten highly homologous amino acid variants appeared to be characteristic of blood from ankylosing spondylitis patients.

The clonotype was recovered from a male donor with ankylosing spondylitis or in good health (not recorded which). This receptor chain uses TRBV5-1 and TRBJ1-2; the D gene is not confidently resolved. Sequencing was done on a sample of blood, either unsorted or a sorted T cell fraction (not recorded which). The DNA sequence follows: TGCGCCAGCAGCTTATCCAGCTACACTACGCCATCTACCTTC. Translated, it reads CASSLSSYTTPSTF.